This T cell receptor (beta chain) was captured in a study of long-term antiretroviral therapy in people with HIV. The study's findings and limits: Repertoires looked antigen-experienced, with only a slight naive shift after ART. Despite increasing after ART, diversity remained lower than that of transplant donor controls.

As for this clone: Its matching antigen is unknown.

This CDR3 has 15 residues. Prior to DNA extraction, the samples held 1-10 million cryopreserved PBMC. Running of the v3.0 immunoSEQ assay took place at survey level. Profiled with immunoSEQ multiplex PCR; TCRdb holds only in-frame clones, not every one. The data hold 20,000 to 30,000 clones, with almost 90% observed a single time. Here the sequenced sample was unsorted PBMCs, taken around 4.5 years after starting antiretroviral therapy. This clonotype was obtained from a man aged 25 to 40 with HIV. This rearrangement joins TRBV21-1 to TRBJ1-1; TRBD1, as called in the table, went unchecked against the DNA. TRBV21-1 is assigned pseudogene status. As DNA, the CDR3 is TGTGCCAGCATGACAGGGGATTTCGTGGACACTGAAGCTTTCTTT. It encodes CASMTGDFVDTEAFF.